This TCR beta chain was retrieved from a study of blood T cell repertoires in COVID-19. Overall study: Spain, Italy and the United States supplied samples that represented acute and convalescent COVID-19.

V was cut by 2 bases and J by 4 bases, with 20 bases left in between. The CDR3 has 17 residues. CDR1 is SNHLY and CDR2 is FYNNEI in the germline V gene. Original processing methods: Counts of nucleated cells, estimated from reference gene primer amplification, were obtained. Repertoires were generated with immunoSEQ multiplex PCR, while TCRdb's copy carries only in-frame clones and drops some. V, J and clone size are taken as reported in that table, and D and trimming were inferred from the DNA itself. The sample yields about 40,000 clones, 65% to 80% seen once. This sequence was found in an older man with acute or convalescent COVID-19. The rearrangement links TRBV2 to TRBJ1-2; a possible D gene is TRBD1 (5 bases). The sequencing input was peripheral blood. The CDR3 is CASSESLVGGSSYGYTF. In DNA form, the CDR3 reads TGTGCCAGCAGTGAATCTTTGGTGGGGGGATCTAGCTATGGCTACACCTTC.